The present TCR beta chain was sequenced within a study of blood T cell repertoires in COVID-19. Overall study: The origin of the acute and convalescent COVID-19 samples was the United States, Italy and Spain.

The CDR3 is 14 residues long. V lost 3 bases and J 2 bases, leaving 7 bases between the germline ends. From germline, CDR1 is MNHEY and CDR2 SMNVEV (reference sequence). Method: immunoSEQ multiplex PCR; TCRdb's copy keeps in-frame clones and lacks some. The sample shows a few hundred thousand clones, 85% to 90% of them seen only once. The chain employs TRBV27 and TRBJ2-2; the D is unclear. The sequencing input was peripheral blood. The origin of this receptor is a man aged 18 to 35 with active or convalescent COVID-19. CDR3 protein: CASSFVQNTGELFF. Here the CDR3 DNA reads TGTGCCAGCAGTTTTGTCCAAAACACCGGGGAGCTGTTTTTT.